The clone carrying this TCR beta chain was seen a few times. This sample includes further DNA sequences coding for the same CDR3. Primers: 60 Vbeta forward and 13 Jbeta reverse. TCRdb's copy holds only in-frame clones and misses some; the assay was immunoSEQ multiplex PCR. This table holds 210,000 or so clones, less than 85% found once. This specimen belongs to a study of cytomegalovirus exposure and HLA in healthy donors. The germline V gene has CDR1 SGDLS and CDR2 YYNGEE. The CDR3 covers 16 residues. The V end was cut by 0 bases, the J end by 4 bases, with 13 bases between. The gene calls are TRBV9 and TRBJ1-4, with D perhaps matching TRBD1 (6 bases). Sequencing input: PBMCs. The TCR comes from a man aged 18 to 29 in good health and CMV-seronegative. The CDR3 loop is CASSVVGALINEKLFF. The CDR3 region has the DNA TGTGCCAGCAGCGTAGTGGGGGCCCTAATTAATGAAAAACTGTTTTTT.